These 28 T cell receptor beta chains came from one sample sequenced in a study of T-cell reconstitution after alpha-beta-depleted transplantation in children. Construction of the TCRbeta library involved unique molecular identifiers. Each CDR3 protein is one row after TCRdb ran MiXCR on the PCR reads. The sample gives about 200,000 distinct CDR3 sequences, around 7.7% of which show up once; about a third is in the top ten. The specimen was PBMCs, mostly from graft donor cells, collected 360 days after TCRalphabeta/CD19-depleted stem cell transplant. These receptor sequences come from a male patient aged 2 to 10 who had a stem cell transplant for acute myeloid leukemia, so the T cells may come from the graft donor.

At least ten counts were recorded for this clonotype. The chain employs TRBV27 and TRBJ2-1, with 10 bases fitting TRBD1. Germline V gene sequence: CDR1 MNHEY, CDR2 SMNVEV (reference sequence). J lost 8 bases, V lost 7 bases, and 11 bases had no gene match. The CDR3 spans 15 residues. CDR3: CASTTDRGPRDEQFF. CDR3 coding DNA: TGTGCCAGCACCACAGACAGGGGGCCCCGGGATGAGCAGTTCTTC.

The DNA for the CDR3 is TGCAGTGCCCCCCGGACTAGCGGGGGGGCTCTCTACAATGAGCAGTTCTTC. This codes for CSAPRTSGGALYNEQFF. This rearrangement joins TRBV20-1 to TRBJ2-1; 15 bases map to TRBD2. J was trimmed by 3 bases and V by 6 bases; bases with no gene match: 9. This CDR3 comprises 17 residues. Per germline, CDR1 DFQATT and CDR2 SNEGSKA (reference sequence).

The CDR3 here is CASSASRDSSYEQYV. CDR3 bases: TGCGCCAGCAGCGCCTCACGGGACAGCTCCTACGAGCAGTACGTC. The chain links TRBV5-1 to TRBJ2-7; TRBD1 matches at 7 bases. Losses at the gene ends were 4 bases for V and 0 bases for J; bases not matched to a gene: 7. CDR3 size: 15 residues. The V gene's germline CDR1 is SGHRS and CDR2 YFSETQ.

The gene calls are TRBV5-1 and TRBJ2-7; no firm D call. The CDR3 is made up of 15 amino acids. V lost 0 bases and J lost 2, with 12 bases in between. In germline, CDR1 is SGHRS, CDR2 YFSETQ. The CDR3 coding sequence is TGCGCCAGCAGCTTGGCCCCCGCAGACCCCTACGAGCAGTACTTC. Its protein is CASSLAPADPYEQYF.

V gene TRBV5-1 combines with J gene TRBJ2-5; 8 bases fit TRBD2. The germline V gene encodes CDR1 SGHRS and CDR2 YFSETQ. The junction had 2 bases not matched to a gene; V was cut back by 4 bases and J by 3 bases. This CDR3 region has 13 residues. CDR3 residues: CASSQGLEETQYF. DNA of the CDR3: TGCGCCAGCAGCCAGGGACTAGAAGAGACCCAGTACTTC.

The chain recombines TRBV5-1 with TRBJ2-2; 7 bases align to TRBD1. V lost 1 base, J lost 5 bases, and 14 bases stayed unmatched. CDR3 length: 18 amino acids. The germline V gene encodes CDR1 SGHRS and CDR2 YFSETQ. CDR3: CASSLIRKGDRVTGELFF. CDR3 nucleotides: TGCGCCAGCAGCTTGATTCGGAAAGGGGACAGAGTAACCGGGGAGCTGTTTTTT.

This clonotype was picked up a small number of times. The gene calls are TRBV18 and TRBJ2-6; perhaps TRBD1 as D (6 bases). This CDR3 contains 15 residues. The V gene's germline CDR1 is KGHSH and CDR2 LQKENI. Trimming left V 1 base short and J 4 bases short, with 8 bases between. CDR3 protein: CASSPRGPGANVLTF. The DNA of the CDR3 is TGTGCCAGCTCACCACGGGGGCCAGGGGCCAACGTCCTGACTTTC.

The chain uses TRBV12-3 or TRBV12-4 and TRBJ2-1; D tentatively fits TRBD1 or TRBD2 (5 bases each). V was trimmed by 6 bases and J by 7 bases, leaving 10 bases between them. This CDR3 has 12 residues. DNA for the CDR3: TGTGCCAGCAGCCGAGGGGCGAATGAGCAGTTCTTC. This codes for CASSRGANEQFF.

The gene calls are TRBV13 and TRBJ2-7, with D possibly being TRBD2 (6 bases). V lost 0 bases and J lost 5, with 14 bases in between. This CDR3 is built from 15 residues. From germline, CDR1 is PRHDT and CDR2 FYEKMQ (reference sequence). CDR3 DNA sequence: TGTGCCAGCAGCTTAGGAGGGACTGGGTTCGACGAGCAGTACTTC. Protein sequence: CASSLGGTGFDEQYF.

The J gene is TRBJ1-6, the V gene TRBV12-3 or TRBV12-4; TRBD1 matches at 7 bases. Trimming at V came to 2 bases and at J to 0 bases, leaving 7 bases not matched to a gene. This CDR3 is built from 18 residues. CDR3 protein: CASSLKQGSRSYNSPLHF. CDR3 DNA sequence: TGTGCCAGCAGTTTAAAACAGGGGTCTCGCTCCTATAATTCACCCCTCCACTTT.

This clonotype was seen at least ten times. This chain uses TRBV18 with TRBJ2-6, with D hard to call. The CDR3 is 16 residues long. Trimming removed 4 bases from V and 2 bases from J, with 12 bases in between. Germline CDR1 KGHSH, CDR2 LQKENI. CDR3 bases: TGTGCCAGCTCACTACGACATTCCCCTGGGGCCAACGTCCTGACTTTC. Its protein product is CASSLRHSPGANVLTF.

This clonotype occurred a few times. The chain uses TRBV7-2 and TRBJ1-1; D is ambiguous. The germline V gene has CDR1 SGHTA and CDR2 FQGNSA. V was shortened by 5 bases and J by 2 bases, with 9 bases between the two germline ends. This CDR3 is 13 amino acids long. The CDR3: CASSAQANTEAFF. The CDR3 coding sequence is TGTGCCAGCAGCGCCCAGGCTAACACTGAAGCTTTCTTT.

This clonotype appeared a few times. The chain carries TRBV13 and TRBJ2-1; possibly TRBD2 for D (5 bases). Germline CDR1 reads PRHDT; CDR2 reads FYEKMQ (reference sequence). This CDR3 has 16 residues. V lost 5 bases and J lost 8, with 22 bases in between. The DNA for the CDR3 is TGTGCCAGCAGCCCCATTTGGCTAGCAGCCGGGTATGAGCAGTTCTTC. This sequence encodes CASSPIWLAAGYEQFF. Based on the CDR3 plus reference TRBV13 and TRBJ2-1, the full variable domain is AAGVIQSPRHLIKEKRETATLKCYPIPRHDTVYWYQQGPGQDPQFLISFYEKMQSDKGSIPDRFSAQQFSDYHSELNMSSLELGDSALYFCASSPIWLAAGYEQFFGPGTRLTVL.

This clonotype turned up a few times. This chain links TRBV5-1 with TRBJ2-7; 8 nucleotides line up with TRBD1. V gave up 5 bases and J gave up 3 bases; unmatched junction bases: 4. Germline loops: CDR1 SGHRS, CDR2 YFSETQ. CDR3 length: 13 residues. In DNA form, the CDR3 reads TGCGCCAGCAGGATGGGACAGGACTACGAGCAGTACTTC. Its translation: CASRMGQDYEQYF.

The V gene is TRBV5-1, the J gene TRBJ2-1; 14 nucleotides line up with TRBD2. The V gene end was trimmed by 3 bases and the J gene end by 7 bases; junction bases not matched to a gene: 12. Germline CDR1 SGHRS, CDR2 YFSETQ. This CDR3 is 18 amino acids long. CDR3 sequence reads: CASSSLGTSGSLGNEQFF. The CDR3 nucleotides read TGCGCCAGCAGCTCCCTCGGGACTAGCGGGAGTTTGGGGAATGAGCAGTTCTTC.

This clonotype was counted only a few times. The rearrangement links TRBV18 to TRBJ1-1; TRBD1 is a possible D gene (5 bases). V was cut by 1 base and J by 0 bases, with 12 bases left in between. The germline gives CDR1 KGHSH, CDR2 LQKENI. The CDR3 contains 16 residues. The CDR3 protein is CASSPRGNPMNTEAFF. The CDR3, as DNA: TGTGCCAGCTCACCACGGGGGAACCCCATGAACACTGAAGCTTTCTTT.

This clonotype was seen ten or more times. The V call is TRBV6-2 or TRBV6-3, the J call TRBJ1-1; no clear D gene. This CDR3 spans 13 amino acids. CDR1 and CDR2 from the germline V gene are MNHEY and SVGEGT. Trimming left V 2 bases short and J 7 bases short, with 11 bases between. The CDR3 is CASSYGMRDEAFF. The CDR3 bases are TGTGCCAGCAGTTACGGTATGAGGGATGAAGCTTTCTTT.

A few counts support this clonotype. The chain links TRBV5-1 to TRBJ2-7; unclear D gene. CDR1 and CDR2 (germline): SGHRS, YFSETQ. Trimming cost V 4 bases and J 2 bases, with 13 bases left between them. The length of the CDR3 is 14 residues. In nucleotides, the CDR3 is TGCGCCAGCAGCGACACGTACAGTACCTACGAGCAGTACTTC. Translation: CASSDTYSTYEQYF.

This clonotype was seen only a few times. The gene calls are TRBV7-3 and TRBJ2-1; D assignment may be TRBD1 or TRBD2 (5 bases each). V lost 4 bases and J lost 8, with 21 bases in between. The germline V gene encodes CDR1 SGHTA and CDR2 FQGTGA. The CDR3 length is 16 residues. CDR3 in amino acids: CASSSRVSWTLDEQFF. The CDR3 nucleotides read TGTGCCAGCAGCTCCAGGGTCTCTTGGACACTAGATGAGCAGTTCTTC.

This clonotype appeared many times. The chain is built from TRBV12-3 or TRBV12-4 and TRBJ2-7; TRBD1 matches at 8 bases. After removal of 5 bases from V and 12 bases from J, the junction contained 12 bases not matched to a gene. The CDR3 loop spans 13 amino acids. This chain's CDR3 is CASSLMTGAHRYF. Written as DNA, the CDR3 is TGTGCCAGCAGTCTAATGACAGGGGCACATCGGTACTTC.

The chain couples TRBV29-1 to TRBJ1-3, with D possibly TRBD1 on 5 matching bases. V was shortened by 5 bases and J by 3 bases, with 8 bases between the two germline ends. The CDR3 contains 12 residues. From germline, CDR1 is SQVTM and CDR2 ANQGSEA. The chain's CDR3 is CSVLGDGNTIYF. For the CDR3, the DNA is TGCAGCGTTCTAGGGGATGGAAACACCATATATTTT.

This clonotype came up many times. J is TRBJ1-2 and V is TRBV12-3 or TRBV12-4; 9 nucleotides line up with TRBD1. This CDR3 spans 13 amino acids. Trimming at V came to 5 bases and at J to 4 bases, leaving 2 bases not matched to a gene. The CDR3 coding sequence is TGTGCCAGCAGTATGGGACAGGGCTATGGCTACACCTTC. The encoded protein is CASSMGQGYGYTF.

In this sample, this clonotype turned up many times. This CDR3 is CAISESGRPAELFF. CDR3 sequence (DNA): TGTGCCATCAGTGAGTCAGGCCGTCCTGCGGAGCTGTTTTTT. This chain uses TRBV10-3 with TRBJ2-2, with unresolved D. Germline lookup yields CDR1 ENHRY and CDR2 SYGVKD. The CDR3 covers 14 residues. V was clipped by 0 bases and J by 10 bases, with 12 bases between them.

J is TRBJ2-7 and V is TRBV6-2 or TRBV6-3, with TRBD2 identical over 9 bases. CDR3 length: 15 residues. The V and J ends lost 0 bases and 6 bases, in that order; junction bases with no gene match: 6. CDR1 is MNHEY, CDR2 SVGEGT, per germline. The DNA for the CDR3 is TGTGCCAGCAGTTACTCACCTAGCGGGACCACCGAGCAGTACTTC. Amino acids: CASSYSPSGTTEQYF.

This clonotype was seen repeatedly, ten times or more. This chain links TRBV5-1 with TRBJ1-1; the D gene is possibly TRBD1 (5 bases). The CDR3 totals 13 residues. Trimming removed 4 bases from V and 5 bases from J, with 12 bases in between. The germline CDR1 and CDR2 sequences are SGHRS and YFSETQ. The DNA of the CDR3 is TGCGCCAGCAGCACGGGACCGGCTACTGAAGCTTTCTTT. This translates into CASSTGPATEAFF. The full variable domain, in which reference TRBV5-1 and TRBJ1-1 provide the parts outside the CDR3, is KAGVTQTPRYLIKTRGQQVTLSCSPISGHRSVSWYQQTPGQGLQFLFEYFSETQRNKGNFPGRFSGRQFSNSRSEMNVSTLELGDSALYLCASSTGPATEAFFGQGTRLTVV.

The genes are TRBV14 and TRBJ2-7, with 11 bases lining up with TRBD2. The trim removed 2 bases at V and 3 bases at J, leaving 3 bases unmatched. This CDR3 comprises 15 residues. Looked up from germline, CDR1 is SGHDN and CDR2 is FVKESK. DNA of the CDR3: TGTGCCAGCAGCCAACCGGGACTAGCGGTCTACGAGCAGTACTTC. It is translated as CASSQPGLAVYEQYF.

This clonotype was seen many times. V is TRBV20-1 and J is TRBJ2-7; the match to TRBD2 covers 9 bases. Unmatched junction bases numbered 8, after V lost 7 bases and J lost 1 base. CDR1 DFQATT and CDR2 SNEGSKA come from the germline V gene (reference sequence). This CDR3 has 14 residues. The CDR3 DNA reads as TGCAGTGTTGCGGGCGGGGGGGCTTCCTACGAGCAGTACGTC. It encodes CSVAGGGASYEQYV.

This clonotype was counted between two and nine times. V gene TRBV7-2 combines with J gene TRBJ2-5; 8 nucleotides agree with TRBD2. V gave up 4 bases and J gave up 2 bases; unmatched junction bases: 12. CDR3 length equals 17 residues. From germline, CDR1 is SGHTA and CDR2 FQGNSA. DNA of the CDR3: TGTGCCAGCAGCTCCCCTAGTTCGGGGGGGTGGCAAGAGACCCAGTACTTC. Translation: CASSSPSSGGWQETQYF.